This T cell receptor (beta chain) was identified during a study of cytomegalovirus exposure and HLA in healthy donors. This clone was found a few times. Its antigen is not identified. General observations from the study: What was likely a sequencing artifact was a cluster of highly shared sequence variants. It was reported that the classifier diagnosed cytomegalovirus status with high specificity and sensitivity in both the original and validation cohorts. Generally TCR sequences proved uncommon, though certain public TCRs appeared in numerous donors.

The PCR had 60 Vbeta and 13 Jbeta primers. Produced via immunoSEQ multiplex PCR; TCRdb's table is partial and in-frame only. The sample consists of under 150,000 clones, roughly 83% of them appearing once. This clonotype was obtained from a man between 18 and 29 years old in good health and CMV-seronegative. The sequenced sample consisted of PBMCs.

In DNA form, the CDR3 reads TGTGCCAGCAGCTTAATAGGGGCGGATACGCAGTATTTT. Translation gives CASSLIGADTQYF. The chain employs TRBV7-3 and TRBJ2-3; TRBD1 is a possible D gene (5 bases). With 1 base removed from V and 6 bases from J, the gap between germline ends came to 8 bases. The CDR3 is 13 amino acids. Germline CDR1 and CDR2: SGHTA and FQGTGA.